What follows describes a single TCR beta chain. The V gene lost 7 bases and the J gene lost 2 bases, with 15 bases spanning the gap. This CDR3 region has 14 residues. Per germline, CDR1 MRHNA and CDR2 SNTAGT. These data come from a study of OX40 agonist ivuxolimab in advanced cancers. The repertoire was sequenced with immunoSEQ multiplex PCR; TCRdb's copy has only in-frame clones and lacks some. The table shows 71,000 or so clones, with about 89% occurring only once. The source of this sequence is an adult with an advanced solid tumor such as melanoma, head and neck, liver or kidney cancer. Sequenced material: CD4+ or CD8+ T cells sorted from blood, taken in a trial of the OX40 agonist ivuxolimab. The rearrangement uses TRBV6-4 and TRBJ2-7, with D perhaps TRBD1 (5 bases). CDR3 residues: CASKPQRGTYEQYF. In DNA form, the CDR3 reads TGTGCCAGCAAGCCCCAAAGGGGAACCTACGAGCAGTACTTC.